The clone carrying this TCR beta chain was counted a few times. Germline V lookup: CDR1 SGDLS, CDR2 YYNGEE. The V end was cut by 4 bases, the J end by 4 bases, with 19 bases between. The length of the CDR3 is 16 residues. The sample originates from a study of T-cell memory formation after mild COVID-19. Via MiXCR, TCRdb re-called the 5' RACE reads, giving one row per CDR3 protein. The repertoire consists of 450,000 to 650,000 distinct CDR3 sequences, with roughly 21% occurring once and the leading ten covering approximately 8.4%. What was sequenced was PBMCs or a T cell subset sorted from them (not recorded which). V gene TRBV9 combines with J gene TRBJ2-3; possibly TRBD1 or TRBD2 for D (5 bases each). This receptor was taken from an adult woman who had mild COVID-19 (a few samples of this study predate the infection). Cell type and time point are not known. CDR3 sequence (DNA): TGTGCCAGCAGCCCCCTGAGAGGGGTTACTCCAGATACGCAGTATTTT. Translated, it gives CASSPLRGVTPDTQYF.